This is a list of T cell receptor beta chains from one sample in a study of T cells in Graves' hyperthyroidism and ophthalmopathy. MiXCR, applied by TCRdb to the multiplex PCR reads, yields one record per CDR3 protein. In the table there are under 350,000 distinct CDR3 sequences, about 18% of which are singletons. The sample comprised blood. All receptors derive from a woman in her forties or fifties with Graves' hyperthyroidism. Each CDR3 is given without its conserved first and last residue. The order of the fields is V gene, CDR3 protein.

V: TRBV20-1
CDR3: SASAAGQNIAKNIQY

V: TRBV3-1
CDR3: ASSQDGVDGYT

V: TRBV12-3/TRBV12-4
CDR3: ASSPGFDQPQH

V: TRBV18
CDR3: ASSRVHNTGELF

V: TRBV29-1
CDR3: SVSDEGETQY

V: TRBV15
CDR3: ATSREERSSCNEQF

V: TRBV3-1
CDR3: ANPVPGLAGFPTDTQY

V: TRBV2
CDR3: ASSEGLAVYEQY

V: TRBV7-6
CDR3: ASSAGLAEVVEQY

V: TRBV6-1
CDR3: ASNTGTGPYGYT

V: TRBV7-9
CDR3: ASSSPGTPTMKQF